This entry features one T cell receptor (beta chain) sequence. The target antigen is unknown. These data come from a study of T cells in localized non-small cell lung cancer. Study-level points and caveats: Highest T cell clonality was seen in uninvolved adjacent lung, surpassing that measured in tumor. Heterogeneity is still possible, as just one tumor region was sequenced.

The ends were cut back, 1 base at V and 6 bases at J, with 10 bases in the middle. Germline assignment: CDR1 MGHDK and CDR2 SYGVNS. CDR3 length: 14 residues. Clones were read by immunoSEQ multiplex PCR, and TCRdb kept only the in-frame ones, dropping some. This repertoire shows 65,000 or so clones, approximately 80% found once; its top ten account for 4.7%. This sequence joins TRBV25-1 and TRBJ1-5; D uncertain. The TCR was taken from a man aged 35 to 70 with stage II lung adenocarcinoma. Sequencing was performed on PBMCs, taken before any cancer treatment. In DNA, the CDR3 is TGTGCCAGCAGTGAATCCGACTGGGGTCAGCCCCAGCATTTT. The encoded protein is CASSESDWGQPQHF.